The entry below gives a single T cell receptor (beta chain) sequence along with its context. The antigen remains undetermined. The data belong to a study of OX40 agonist ivuxolimab in advanced cancers. Regarding the study as a whole: Clonal expansion was seen in CD4+ and CD8+ blood T cells by week 6 at 0.1 to 3.0 mg/kg.

Using immunoSEQ multiplex PCR, the repertoire was profiled, and TCRdb retains in-frame clones only, with some absent. The data hold 69,000 or so clones, with about four fifths observed a single time. Patients who had autoimmune disease history or got systemic immunosuppression were left out. The CDR3 has 15 residues. Germline CDR1 is MNHNY and CDR2 is SVGAGI (reference sequence). V lost 6 bases and J 6 bases, leaving 15 bases between the germline ends. The sequence derives from an adult with an advanced solid tumor such as melanoma, head and neck, liver or kidney cancer. This specimen was CD4+ or CD8+ T cells sorted from blood, taken in a trial of the OX40 agonist ivuxolimab. The rearrangement uses TRBV6-6 and TRBJ1-6; D not certain. CDR3 DNA: TGTGCCAGCAGCCCCCCGGCAAACACTAATTCACCCCTCCACTTT. Translation gives CASSPPANTNSPLHF.